This passage covers 20 T cell receptor beta chains from one sample sequenced in a study of T-cell reconstitution after alpha-beta-depleted transplantation in children. Preparation of the TCRbeta library involved a method that used unique molecular identifiers. TCRdb redid the calling of the PCR reads with MiXCR, one entry per CDR3 protein. Found here are 450,000 to 550,000 distinct CDR3 sequences, about an eighth of them singletons; the top ten hold around 13%. Sequenced here: PBMCs, mostly from graft donor cells, sampled 180 days after TCRalphabeta/CD19-depleted stem cell transplant. Receptor source: a female patient aged 2-15 years who had a stem cell transplant for aplastic anemia, so the T cells may come from the graft donor.

This clonotype has a count of ten or more. This chain uses TRBV7-2 with TRBJ1-2; 8 positions agree with TRBD1. Germline loops: CDR1 SGHTA, CDR2 FQGNSA. This CDR3 has 15 residues. With 5 bases clipped from V and 0 bases from J, the junction kept 5 bases outside the gene matches. The CDR3 is CASSPDRAANYGYTF. Written as DNA, the CDR3 is TGTGCCAGCAGCCCGGACAGGGCAGCTAACTATGGCTACACCTTC.

In this sample, this clonotype turned up many times. CDR3 protein: CASSFDRGASYTF. CDR3 coding DNA: TGTGCCAGCAGCTTCGACAGGGGTGCGAGCTACACCTTC. The V gene is TRBV7-2, the J gene TRBJ1-2; TRBD1 aligns across 8 bases. This CDR3 contains 13 residues. The germline V gene encodes CDR1 SGHTA and CDR2 FQGNSA. J gave up 9 bases and V 3 bases, and 6 bases lay outside the gene matches.

This clonotype came up a few times. The CDR3 region is CASSAGGTSGTNEQFF. The CDR3 DNA reads TGTGCCAGCAGCGCGGGGGGGACTAGCGGGACTAATGAGCAGTTCTTC. This sequence joins TRBV9 and TRBJ2-1, with 13 bases lining up with TRBD2. The CDR3 spans 16 residues. The trim removed 3 bases at V and 7 bases at J, leaving 7 bases unmatched. Germline CDR1 and CDR2: SGDLS and YYNGEE.

This clonotype was counted at least ten times. The chain carries TRBV9 and TRBJ1-3; maybe TRBD1 (6 bases). The CDR3 has 18 amino acids. CDR1 and CDR2 from the germline V gene are SGDLS and YYNGEE. The V end lost 3 bases, the J end lost 3 bases, and 22 bases lay between the germline ends. The CDR3: CASSGHSFSGARGNTIYF. The DNA of the CDR3 is TGTGCCAGCAGCGGCCATTCCTTCTCGGGGGCGCGTGGAAACACCATATATTTT.

This clonotype was picked up a small number of times. The chain employs TRBV20-1 and TRBJ2-1; the D is unclear. CDR1 DFQATT and CDR2 SNEGSKA come from the germline V gene (reference sequence). V dropped 3 bases and J dropped 4 bases, with 7 bases sitting between them. This CDR3 spans 12 amino acids. The DNA of the CDR3 is TGCAGTGCTAGTCCCAAGTACAATGAGCAGTTCTTC. Encoded protein: CSASPKYNEQFF.

This clonotype was counted only a few times. The chain links TRBV13 to TRBJ1-2, with a possible D match to TRBD1 (5 bases). Per germline, CDR1 PRHDT and CDR2 FYEKMQ (reference sequence). V lost 1 base to trimming and J lost 4 bases, with 10 bases between them. This CDR3 is 14 amino acids long. In DNA, the CDR3 is TGTGCCAGCAGCTTAGCCTGGGGCTCCTATGGCTACACCTTC. Amino acids: CASSLAWGSYGYTF. The full variable domain, with the rest looked up from reference TRBV13 and TRBJ1-2, is AAGVIQSPRHLIKEKRETATLKCYPIPRHDTVYWYQQGPGQDPQFLISFYEKMQSDKGSIPDRFSAQQFSDYHSELNMSSLELGDSALYFCASSLAWGSYGYTFGSGTRLTVV.

This chain joins TRBV14 and TRBJ2-7; 8 bases map to TRBD2. CDR3 length: 15 amino acids. The germline CDR1 and CDR2 sequences are SGHDN and FVKESK. Trimming cost V 4 bases and J 2 bases; bases outside gene matches: 7. CDR3 protein: CASSLSSGSPYEQYF. The CDR3 DNA is TGTGCCAGCAGCCTTTCGAGCGGGAGCCCCTACGAGCAGTACTTC.

This clonotype appeared a few times. The chain employs TRBV6-5 and TRBJ2-2, with D hard to call. Germline-derived CDR1 and CDR2 are MNHEY and SVGAGI. The CDR3 is 16 amino acids. V was cut by 4 bases and J by 5 bases, with 17 bases left in between. CDR3 protein: CASSLIGPAMTGELFF. For the CDR3, the DNA is TGTGCCAGCAGTTTAATCGGGCCTGCCATGACCGGGGAGCTGTTTTTT.

This chain joins TRBV7-2 and TRBJ2-3; 8 bases align to TRBD2. CDR1 is SGHTA and CDR2 is FQGNSA in the germline V gene. This CDR3 comprises 16 residues. Trimming cost V 5 bases and J 3 bases; bases outside gene matches: 10. CDR3 bases: TGTGCCAGCAGCAGGACCGGGACTAGGGGGACAGATACGCAGTATTTT. Translation gives CASSRTGTRGTDTQYF.

The rearrangement uses TRBV12-3 or TRBV12-4 and TRBJ2-3; 8 bases align to TRBD2. The CDR3 totals 13 residues. Germline trimming cut 6 bases from V and 6 bases from J; bases unmatched to any gene: 5. The chain's CDR3 is CASRVREADTQYF. The CDR3 DNA reads as TGTGCCAGCAGGGTGCGGGAGGCGGATACGCAGTATTTT.

A few counts support this clonotype. The rearrangement uses TRBV29-1 and TRBJ2-1, with 8 bases aligning to TRBD2. Per the germline V gene, CDR1 is SQVTM and CDR2 is ANQGSEA. The CDR3 contains 12 residues. The V segment lost 4 bases and the J segment 7 bases; nucleotides outside the gene matches: 3. CDR3 region: CSVGREVNEQFF. The CDR3 DNA reads TGCAGCGTTGGGCGGGAGGTGAATGAGCAGTTCTTC.

This chain uses TRBV28 with TRBJ1-4; 8 nucleotides match TRBD1. The V gene's germline CDR1 is MDHEN and CDR2 SYDVKM. CDR3 length: 14 residues. J lost 7 bases, V lost 5 bases, and 6 bases had no gene match. The CDR3 nucleotides are TGTGCCAGCAGTCCGGACAGGGTGGCTGAAAAACTGTTTTTT. It codes for CASSPDRVAEKLFF.

This clonotype has a handful of counts. J is TRBJ1-1 and V is TRBV6-1; TRBD1 aligns across 8 bases. The junction had 11 bases not matched to a gene; V was cut back by 7 bases and J by 1 base. The CDR3 spans 16 residues. The germline CDR1 and CDR2 sequences are MNHNS and SASEGT. As DNA, the CDR3 is TGTGCCAGCATCGCGCCGCTCGGGACAGGGAACACTGAAGCTTTCTTT. It specifies CASIAPLGTGNTEAFF.

This clonotype was recorded a few times. The V gene is TRBV16, the J gene TRBJ2-2; D might be TRBD1 (5 bases). CDR3 length: 14 amino acids. V was pared by 4 bases and J by 4 bases, with 10 bases between. Germline CDR1 reads KGHSY; CDR2 reads FQNENV. The CDR3 nucleotides are TGTGCCAGCAGCCCCTCGACAGCCACCGGGGAGCTGTTTTTT. Its protein product is CASSPSTATGELFF.

This clonotype was seen a handful of times. V and J are TRBV5-6 and TRBJ2-3, with D possibly matching TRBD1 (5 bases). V gave up 1 base and J gave up 11 bases, with 8 bases separating them. The CDR3 totals 11 residues. Per germline, CDR1 SGHDT and CDR2 YYEEEE. The CDR3 DNA reads as TGTGCCAGCAGCTTGACAGGCGAGCAGTATTTT. It specifies CASSLTGEQYF.

This clonotype was seen at least ten times. V usage is TRBV7-2 and J usage is TRBJ2-2; D is unclear. Looked up from germline, CDR1 is SGHTA and CDR2 is FQGNSA. CDR3 size: 14 residues. Trimming shortened V by 5 bases and J by 6 bases, and 13 bases separated the two germline ends. The CDR3 loop reads CASSLVLGPGELFF. In nucleotides, the CDR3 is TGTGCCAGCAGCCTAGTCCTTGGGCCCGGGGAGCTGTTTTTT.

This clonotype was seen many times. The chain has TRBV6-2 or TRBV6-3 and TRBJ2-1, with D uncertain. The CDR3 runs 14 residues. Germline V lookup: CDR1 MNHEY, CDR2 SVGEGT. V was clipped by 0 bases and J by 4 bases, with 7 bases between them. The CDR3 region is CASSYSGRYNEQFF. The CDR3 nucleotides are TGTGCCAGCAGTTACTCAGGTCGGTACAATGAGCAGTTCTTC.

This clonotype showed up just a few times. V gene TRBV12-3 or TRBV12-4 combines with J gene TRBJ1-5; TRBD1 agrees at 10 bases. The CDR3 length is 13 residues. The trim removed 7 bases at V and 5 bases at J, leaving 2 bases unmatched. DNA of the CDR3: TGTGCCAGCAACGACAGGGGGCATCAGCCCCAGCATTTT. It codes for CASNDRGHQPQHF.

The V call is TRBV12-3 or TRBV12-4, the J call TRBJ2-1, with 7 bases aligning to TRBD1. J was trimmed by 3 bases and V by 5 bases; bases with no gene match: 4. The CDR3 is made up of 14 amino acids. The CDR3 nucleotides are TGTGCCAGCAGTCGGGACAGTCACTACAATGAGCAGTTCTTC. Protein sequence: CASSRDSHYNEQFF.

This clonotype was detected only a few times. The chain employs TRBV3-1 and TRBJ2-4; 7 bases align to TRBD1. Trimming cost V 1 base and J 1 base; bases outside gene matches: 13. The CDR3 is 19 residues long. Germline CDR1 is LGHDT and CDR2 is YNNKEL (reference sequence). Here the CDR3 DNA reads TGTGCCAGCAGCCAAGCACAGGGGCCCCTTATCCCGGCCAAAAACATTCAGTACTTC. Residues: CASSQAQGPLIPAKNIQYF.